This TCR beta chain was found in a study of identical twins. TCRdb ran MiXCR on the 5' RACE reads and lists one entry per CDR3 protein. The sample lists about 330,000 distinct CDR3 sequences, roughly 12% occurring once. Deletions cut 7 bases from V and 2 bases from J, with 12 bases between. Germline V gives CDR1 SGHVS, CDR2 FQNEAQ. This CDR3 contains 15 residues. This clonotype showed up just a few times. As yet, its antigen is unknown. Only healthy Caucasians were included as donors. Findings of the study overall: Out-of-frame TCR alpha sharing observed in monozygotic twins exceeded model estimates.

Another study also made use of these data, one on yellow fever vaccine responses in identical twins.

This TCR was sampled from a woman aged 18-35 years in good health. Sequencing was carried out using CD8+ T cells sorted from blood. The rearrangement joins TRBV7-8 to TRBJ2-6; D uncertain. CDR3 loop: CASTRRVAGANVLTF. The CDR3 DNA sequence: TGTGCCAGCACCCGACGGGTGGCTGGGGCCAACGTCCTGACTTTC. The entire variable domain, with the rest obtained from reference TRBV7-8 and TRBJ2-6, is as follows: GAGVSQSPRYKVAKRGQDVALRCDPISGHVSLFWYQQALGQGPEFLTYFQNEAQLDKSGLPSDRFFAERPEGSVSTLKIQRTQQEDSAVYLCASTRRVAGANVLTFGAGSRLTVL.